The entry below describes one T cell receptor beta chain. These data originate in a study of shared clonotypes between healthy human individuals. Repertoires were generated with immunoSEQ multiplex PCR, while TCRdb's copy carries only in-frame clones and drops some. The sample lists some 580,000 clones, 95% to 98% occurring once. Naive CD8 cells, CD45RO-negative and positively selected for CCR7, excluded terminally differentiated effector memory CD45RA+ cells. The trim removed 10 bases at V and 2 bases at J, leaving 18 bases unmatched. The germline V gene has CDR1 MNHEY and CDR2 SMNVEV (reference sequence). This CDR3 has 17 amino acids.

Specimen: naive CD8+ T cells sorted from blood. V gene TRBV27 combines with J gene TRBJ2-7; TRBD2 matches at 9 bases. The origin of this receptor is a young man in good health. The CDR3 region is CATSPWLSGSSPYEQYF. CDR3 DNA: TGTGCCACCAGCCCCTGGCTTAGCGGGAGTTCTCCCTACGAGCAGTACTTC.